Sequencing of this T cell receptor (beta chain) was carried out in a study of T-cell memory formation after mild COVID-19. As for the study in general: There were largely donor-specific TCR clusters. Study-wide points: Chiefly within CM and EM were the contracting CD4+ clones; CD8+ ones were within EMRA. Certain responding clones were present in pre-infection memory, suggesting participation of cross-reactive memory.

This CDR3 is 14 amino acids long. V was trimmed by 5 bases and J by 1 base, leaving 11 bases between them. Germline loops: CDR1 SGHVS, CDR2 FQNEAQ. UMIs and sample barcodes were carried by the TCR alpha and TCR beta cDNA libraries that 5'RACE produced using constant-segment primers. A single record per CDR3 protein comes from TCRdb applying MiXCR to the 5' RACE reads. The sample lists 300,000 or so distinct CDR3 sequences; 15% to 20% were seen once. In this sample, this clonotype turned up a few times. No antigen is known for it. This clonotype was sampled from a man between 18 and 29 years old who had mild COVID-19 (a few samples of this study predate the infection). Cell type and time point are not known. The V and J genes are TRBV7-8 and TRBJ1-1; no clear D gene. The sample taken for sequencing was PBMCs or a T cell subset sorted from them (not recorded which). The CDR3, as DNA: TGTGCCAGCAGCCGAGGGTGGTCGAACACTGAAGCTTTCTTT. Its protein is CASSRGWSNTEAFF.